Listed below are T cell receptor beta chains from one sample, sequenced in a study of monozygotic twins with cystic fibrosis. TCRdb's copy holds only in-frame clones and misses some; the assay was immunoSEQ multiplex PCR. The table lists 30,000 or so clones, approximately 72% of them singletons. Material: blood. The receptors originated from a girl under 18 with cystic fibrosis. The CDR3 runs from the conserved cysteine through the conserved F or W. A D gene is named only where the DNA matches it firmly. Clone size is stated in some rows and not others, as once, few, many or a class when expanded.

j_gene	d_gene	abundance	v_gene	CDR3nt	CDR3aa
TRBJ2-5	NA	NA	TRBV30	TGTGCCTGGACGGACTACCAAGAGACCCAGTACTTC	CAWTDYQETQYF
TRBJ1-4	NA	NA	TRBV5-4	TGTGCCAGCAGCGCGACATCTGCAACTAATGAAAAACTGTTTTTT	CASSATSATNEKLFF
TRBJ2-7	TRBD1	few	TRBV2	TGTGCCAGCAGTGTGGAGACAGGGGCCTTCTACGAGCAGTACTTC	CASSVETGAFYEQYF
TRBJ1-4	NA	NA	TRBV27	TGTGCCAGCAGTTTATCTCAGGGTATTGGTGAAAAACTGTTTTTT	CASSLSQGIGEKLFF
TRBJ1-2	NA	NA	TRBV2	TGTGCCAGCAGTGAAAACCAAAAAACCTATGGCTACACCTTC	CASSENQKTYGYTF
TRBJ2-3	NA	NA	TRBV5-1	TGCGCCAGCAGCCCCGGACTTCTCACAGATACGCAGTATTTT	CASSPGLLTDTQYF
TRBJ2-1	TRBD1	NA	TRBV15	TGTGCCACCAGCGAGGACAGGTCCCTCGGGGCCTACAATGAGCAGTTCTTC	CATSEDRSLGAYNEQFF
TRBJ1-2	NA	NA	TRBV28	TGTGCCACCGCGGGAGCTAACTATGGCTACACCTTC	CATAGANYGYTF
TRBJ2-3	NA	NA	TRBV14	TGTGCCAGCAGTCTTACTAAGACAGATACGCAGTATTTT	CASSLTKTDTQYF
TRBJ1-1	NA	once	TRBV5-4	TGTGCCAGCAGCGCAGACAGACAGATGAACACTGAAGCTTTCTTT	CASSADRQMNTEAFF
TRBJ2-5	TRBD2	NA	TRBV5-1	TGCGCCAGCAGCCCGGGAGGCCTAGACGGGACCCAGTACTTC	CASSPGGLDGTQYF
TRBJ2-1	TRBD2	NA	TRBV6-5	TGTGCCAGCAGTTTAGAACTAGCGGGATACAATGAGCAGTTCTTC	CASSLELAGYNEQFF
TRBJ1-5	NA	NA	TRBV7-2	TGTGCCAGCAGCTTAGCGATCAATCAGCCCCAGCATTTT	CASSLAINQPQHF
TRBJ2-2	TRBD2	NA	TRBV4-3	TGCGCCAGCAGCCAAGAACTAGCGGGAGAGTTCAACGGGGAGCTGTTTTTT	CASSQELAGEFNGELFF
TRBJ1-1	TRBD1	NA	TRBV5-6	TGTGCCAGCAGCTTGGGGCAAACAGGGGGGACTGAAGCTTTCTTT	CASSLGQTGGTEAFF
TRBJ1-1	NA	few	TRBV4-1	TGCGCCAGCAGCCAAGAGGTACGAACTGAAGCTTTCTTT	CASSQEVRTEAFF
TRBJ1-5	TRBD1	NA	TRBV4-3	TGCGCCAGCAGCCAAGAGGGTTACAGGGGTAGTCAGCCCCAGCATTTT	CASSQEGYRGSQPQHF
TRBJ2-5	TRBD2	NA	TRBV5-4	TGTGCCAGCAGCTCGGTCGGCGGGAGTAAAGAGACCCAGTACTTC	CASSSVGGSKETQYF
TRBJ2-1	NA	NA	TRBV21-1	TGTGCCAGCAGCACCCTAAGCGGAACTCACTCCTACAATGAGCAGTTCTTC	CASSTLSGTHSYNEQFF
TRBJ2-5	NA	NA	TRBV6-5	TGTGCCAGCAGGGACGGAGGAAGTCGGCAAGAGACCCAGTACTTC	CASRDGGSRQETQYF
TRBJ2-7	NA	NA	TRBV5-1	TGCGCCAGCAGCTTGGTCTTCCCGGGAGTGTTTCCCGAGCAGTACTTC	CASSLVFPGVFPEQYF
TRBJ2-2	TRBD2	NA	TRBV18	TGTGCCAGCTCACCGTCCCGGACTAGCGGGAAGTTCGGGGAGCTGTTTTTT	CASSPSRTSGKFGELFF
TRBJ1-5	NA	few	TRBV6-5	TGTGCCAGCAGCCCACGACTGGAGCAGCCCCAGCATTTT	CASSPRLEQPQHF
TRBJ2-3	NA	NA	TRBV5-1	TGCGCCAGCAGCTTGGCCCCGGCCAGGGGTGCCGGCGATACGCAGTATTTT	CASSLAPARGAGDTQYF
TRBJ2-7	TRBD1	NA	TRBV11-1	TGTGCCAGCAGCACCACCGGGACAGCTTACGAGCAGTACTTC	CASSTTGTAYEQYF
TRBJ2-5	TRBD1	NA	TRBV29-1	TGCAGCGTTCCGGCGAGGGGGCCCCAAGAGACCCAGTACTTC	CSVPARGPQETQYF
TRBJ2-3	NA	NA	TRBV25-1	TGTGCCAGCACCCCCTTTGCGGCGGCAGATACGCAGTATTTT	CASTPFAAADTQYF
TRBJ1-2	NA	NA	TRBV7-6	TGTGCCAGCAGCGCCGGACGGGCCTATGGCTACACCTTC	CASSAGRAYGYTF
TRBJ2-1	TRBD2	NA	TRBV7-6	TGTGCCAGCAGCTTAACCGTAAGCGGGGATGAGCAGTTCTTC	CASSLTVSGDEQFF
TRBJ2-7	TRBD1	NA	TRBV23-1	TGCGCCAGCAGTCAACCCCGGACAGGGGGCTCCTACGAGCAGTACTTC	CASSQPRTGGSYEQYF
TRBJ1-2	NA	once	TRBV4-3	TGCGCCAGCAGCCAAGTCGGGACAAGCTATGGCTACACCTTC	CASSQVGTSYGYTF
TRBJ2-7	NA	few	TRBV27	TGTGCCAGCAGTTTTGGAAACGAGCAGTACTTC	CASSFGNEQYF
TRBJ1-1	TRBD1	NA	TRBV9	TGTGCCAGCAGCCCCCGGACAGGGTTAGTAGCGGAAGCTTTCTTT	CASSPRTGLVAEAFF
TRBJ1-1	NA	NA	TRBV7-9	TGTGCCAGCAGCCAAAGAGGCAACACTGAAGCTTTCTTT	CASSQRGNTEAFF
TRBJ2-3	NA	NA	TRBV9	TGTGCCAGCAGCGTAGGACTTCTATATACGCAGTATTTT	CASSVGLLYTQYF
TRBJ2-1	NA	NA	TRBV9	TGTGCCAGCAGCGTATATGGCAGGGCCGGTTACAATGAGCAGTTCTTC	CASSVYGRAGYNEQFF
TRBJ2-5	TRBD1	NA	TRBV30	TGTGCCTGGAGTCCCCCCGGGACAGGGGGGTTAGAGACCCAGTACTTC	CAWSPPGTGGLETQYF
TRBJ1-2	NA	NA	TRBV6-5	TGTGCCAGCAGTTACTTACAGGGCGGCTATGGCTACACCTTC	CASSYLQGGYGYTF
TRBJ1-2	NA	NA	TRBV6-6	TGTGCCAGCAGTTACCCTGAACCAGGGGACTATGGCTACACCTTC	CASSYPEPGDYGYTF
TRBJ2-5	NA	NA	TRBV15	TGTGCCACCAGCAGTCGGTCGCGGAGGCGAGAGACCCAGTACTTC	CATSSRSRRRETQYF
TRBJ1-5	NA	NA	TRBV2	TGTGCCTGCCGGCTTTTGGGCAATCAGCCCCAGCATTTT	CACRLLGNQPQHF
TRBJ2-3	NA	NA	TRBV5-1	TGCGCCACCCGGGGCCTAGTGTCAGATACGCAGTATTTT	CATRGLVSDTQYF
TRBJ1-1	TRBD1	NA	TRBV19	TGTGCCAGTAGTATAGAAGTAGGACAGGGGAAGGTGGCTTTCTTT	CASSIEVGQGKVAFF
TRBJ1-1	NA	few	TRBV7-9	TGTGCCAGCAGCCCCCACCGGATAATGAACACTGAAGCTTTCTTT	CASSPHRIMNTEAFF
TRBJ2-7	NA	NA	TRBV4-2	TGTGCCAGCAGCAGCCGAGAGGGCTACGAGCAGTACTTC	CASSSREGYEQYF
TRBJ1-5	NA	NA	TRBV6-5	TGTGCCAGCAGATCCGGGACTCAGGGAAATCAGCCCCAGCATTTT	CASRSGTQGNQPQHF
TRBJ2-1	TRBD1	NA	TRBV29-1	TGCAGCGTTCGCCGGGACAGGGGGCCTAATGAGCAGTTCTTC	CSVRRDRGPNEQFF
TRBJ2-1	TRBD2	NA	TRBV11-2	TGTGCCAGCAGCCCCCGGGCGGGGAGCGGGGAACACAATGAGCAGTTCTTC	CASSPRAGSGEHNEQFF
TRBJ2-3	TRBD2	NA	TRBV15	TGTGCCACCAGCAGAGTCGCTAGCGGTAGCACAGATACGCAGTATTTT	CATSRVASGSTDTQYF
TRBJ1-2	NA	NA	TRBV28	TGTGCCAGCAGTCGGGGAGTCGGTTATGGCTACACCTTC	CASSRGVGYGYTF